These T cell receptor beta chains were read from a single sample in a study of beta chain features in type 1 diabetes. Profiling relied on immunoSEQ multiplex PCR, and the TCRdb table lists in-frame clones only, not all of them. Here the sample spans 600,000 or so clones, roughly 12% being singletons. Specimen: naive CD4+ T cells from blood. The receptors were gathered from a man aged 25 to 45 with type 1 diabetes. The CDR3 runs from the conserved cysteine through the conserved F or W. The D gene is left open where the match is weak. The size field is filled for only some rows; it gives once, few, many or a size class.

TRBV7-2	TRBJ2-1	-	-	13	TGTGCCAGCAGCCCAAGGGACCGCGATGAGCAGTTCTTC	CASSPRDRDEQFF
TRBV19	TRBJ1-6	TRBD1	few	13	TGTGCCAGTAAAGGACAGGGCGATTCACCCCTCCACTTT	CASKGQGDSPLHF
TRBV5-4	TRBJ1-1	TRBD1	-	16	TGTGCCAGCAGCTTGGGGCCGGACAGGGAGGGGGAAGGAGCTTTCTTT	CASSLGPDREGEGAFF
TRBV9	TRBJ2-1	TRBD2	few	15	TGTGCCAGCAGCGTAGGAGGGGAGCGGGGAGATGAGCAGTTCTTC	CASSVGGERGDEQFF
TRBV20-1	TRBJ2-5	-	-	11	TGCAGTGCGGGCCCCCAAGAGACCCAGTACTTC	CSAGPQETQYF
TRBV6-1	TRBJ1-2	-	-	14	TGTGCCAGCACGGAGACGGGGGCTGGGTATGGCTACACCTTC	CASTETGAGYGYTF
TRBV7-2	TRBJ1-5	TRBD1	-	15	TGTGCCAGCAGCGACCAGACAGGGTCAAATCAGCCCCAGCATTTT	CASSDQTGSNQPQHF
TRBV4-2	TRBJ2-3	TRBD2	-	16	TGTGCCAGCAGCCAGCTAGCGGGGGCGCGCACAGATACGCAGTATTTT	CASSQLAGARTDTQYF
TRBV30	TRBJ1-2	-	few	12	TGTGCCTGGAGTGAGAGGCGGCTTGGCTACACCTTC	CAWSERRLGYTF
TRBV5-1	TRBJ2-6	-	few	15	TGCGCCAGCAGCTCGAGCTTCAGGGCTTCCAACGTCCTGACTTTC	CASSSSFRASNVLTF
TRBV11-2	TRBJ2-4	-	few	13	TGTGCCAGCTCTACAGAGGCCAAAAACATTCAGTACTTC	CASSTEAKNIQYF
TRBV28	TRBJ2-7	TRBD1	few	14	TGTGCCAGCAGTTTGATCCAGGGGGCTGGCGAGCAGTACTTC	CASSLIQGAGEQYF